The T cell receptor beta chain under discussion was sequenced for a study of cytomegalovirus exposure and HLA in healthy donors. Per the germline V gene, CDR1 is GTSNPN and CDR2 is SVGIG (reference sequence). The CDR3 covers 14 residues. Trimming pared 3 bases from V and 4 bases from J, leaving 13 bases between. Study-level results: Apart from CMV serostatus, no immune exposure information was available. Common viral pathogens (according to a later analysis) appeared linked to several of the most significant clusters.

Primers included in the PCR were 60 Vbeta and 13 Jbeta primers. Sequencing was performed with immunoSEQ multiplex PCR; in TCRdb, only in-frame clones are kept and a portion is missing. The table lists 200,000 or so clones, 82% of them singletons. Likely unrecorded immune exposures existed in these nominally healthy donors. On this clone: Antigen specificity is unknown.

The origin of this receptor is a woman aged 40 to 50 in good health and CMV-seronegative. The chain joins TRBV30 to TRBJ1-5; D not resolved. The sequenced material came from PBMCs. The CDR3, as DNA: TGTGCCTGGAGCGCCCCGGTGCGGAATCAGCCCCAGCATTTT. Translation gives CAWSAPVRNQPQHF.